Listed below are T cell receptor beta chains from one sample, sequenced in a study of blood T cell repertoires in COVID-19. Profiled with immunoSEQ multiplex PCR; TCRdb holds only in-frame clones, not every one. In the table there are under 85,000 clones, nearly 85% of which are singletons. The sequenced sample was peripheral blood. All receptors come from a human donor in a cohort sampled during active COVID-19. The conserved cysteine and the conserved F or W are not part of the CDR3 here.

v_call cdr3_aa
TRBV14 ASSQDLGGSEQY
TRBV4-1 ASSQEAGIRNTIY
TRBV30 AWSLKTGTLNQPQH
TRBV6-5 ASRVGQGTYGYT
TRBV7-2 ASSLIRRGGSSYNEQF
TRBV6-5 ASSWTSGGNEQY
TRBV3-1/TRBV3-2 ASSQDRGRQY
TRBV14 ASSPQGPGNSPLH
TRBV10-3 AISETAGATEAF
TRBV24-1 ATSGEQGAYQETQY
TRBV10-1 ASKRTGVTFEQF
TRBV4-1 ASRPARSGGVGHEQY
TRBV3-1/TRBV3-2 ASSRQGGEKLF
TRBV5-8 ASSFKRTANNSPLH
TRBV5-1 ASSLTPTGGGYT
TRBV15 ATSRATGANEKLF
TRBV6-1 ASSEVSLRGYEQY
TRBV7-2 ASSLLSGSYNEQF
TRBV12-3/TRBV12-4 ASSRTDYGYT
TRBV19 ASSTRDRGGQY
TRBV30 AWSFQGVANQKLF
TRBV19 ASSILSGVAKNIQY
TRBV7-6 ASSLGQGGTDTQY
TRBV9 ASSGSGGAITGELF
TRBV24-1 ATSPGQGYGYT
TRBV6-6 ASSSGQVVSETQY
TRBV5-4 ASSYDRGSYEQY
TRBV5-1 ASSFLRDTQY
TRBV14 ASSPLGANTEAF
TRBV28 ASREDRNNEKLF
TRBV28 ASRDQGKTAKNIQY
TRBV5-1 ASSLARGVNTYEQY
TRBV5-5 ASSFGDFNYGYT
TRBV5-1 ASSSQGAGELF
TRBV5-1 ASSLLSGTDTQY
TRBV3-1/TRBV3-2 ASSPDPGQGGSGNTIY
TRBV30 AWSVPQGARDYGYT
TRBV21-1 ASWYSNYGYT
TRBV3-1/TRBV3-2 ASRIGSRGRQETQY
TRBV7-8 ASSRKLIAGTYNEQF
TRBV27 ASSGTGTYNEQF
TRBV15 ATSRPGQGIAIY
TRBV2 ASSGTGGAYGYT
TRBV5-1 ASSRTTSAYEQY
TRBV7-2 ASSLEQTANYGYT
TRBV27 ASSLSRTGTGGQPQH
TRBV5-1 ASSSKTSTLGGETQY